The rows below give T cell receptor beta chains drawn from one sample of a study of blood T cell repertoires in COVID-19. The method was immunoSEQ multiplex PCR; TCRdb's version includes in-frame clones alone and lacks a portion of them. The sample includes about 170,000 clones, over 70% of them seen just once. Specimen: peripheral blood. All receptors come from a woman aged 70-85 years who had recovered from COVID-19. Each CDR3 is given with its conserved first and last residue. The D gene is left open where the match is weak. The size of a clone is reported for some rows only, either as once, few or many, or as a class for expanded clones.

J,size,D,V,CDR3,DNA
TRBJ1-1,NA,NA,TRBV9,CASSVGRAGTEAFF,TGTGCCAGCAGCGTGGGGCGAGCGGGGACTGAAGCTTTCTTT
TRBJ2-5,NA,TRBD1,TRBV24-1,CATSPMTGAGETQYF,TGTGCCACCAGTCCGATGACAGGGGCTGGCGAGACCCAGTACTTC
TRBJ2-1,NA,NA,TRBV11-3,CASSGGAYNEQFF,TGTGCCAGCAGTGGCGGTGCATACAATGAGCAGTTCTTC
TRBJ2-1,NA,NA,TRBV5-1,CASSLSGSGYEQFF,TGCGCCAGCAGCTTGAGCGGGTCGGGGTATGAGCAGTTCTTC
TRBJ2-1,NA,NA,TRBV5-1,CASSLGRAGSYNEQFF,TGCGCCAGCAGCTTGGGGAGAGCTGGTTCCTACAATGAGCAGTTCTTC
TRBJ2-4,NA,NA,TRBV6-2/TRBV6-3,CASSWGRAPGHIQYF,TGTGCCAGCAGCTGGGGCCGGGCCCCTGGGCACATTCAGTACTTC
TRBJ1-5,NA,NA,TRBV18,CASSPDSSNQPQHF,TGTGCCAGCTCACCGGACAGTAGCAATCAGCCCCAGCATTTT
TRBJ2-3,once,NA,TRBV10-3,CATSGTDTQYF,TGTGCCACCTCGGGCACAGATACGCAGTATTTT
TRBJ2-7,NA,NA,TRBV10-3,CAIWRGREQYF,TGTGCCATCTGGCGGGGCAGGGAGCAGTACTTC
TRBJ2-2,NA,TRBD2,TRBV28,CAGRAGSLNTGELFF,TGTGCCGGACGAGCGGGGAGCTTGAACACCGGGGAGCTGTTTTTT
TRBJ2-1,NA,TRBD2,TRBV11-3,CASSFGAGGYNEQFF,TGTGCCAGCAGCTTTGGGGCGGGGGGTTACAATGAGCAGTTCTTC
TRBJ2-3,NA,TRBD2,TRBV7-2,CASSLAPPSGRGTDTQYF,TGTGCCAGCAGCTTAGCTCCACCTAGCGGGAGGGGGACAGATACGCAGTATTTT
TRBJ1-5,many,NA,TRBV3-1/TRBV3-2,CASSQGGDFGQPQHF,TGTGCCAGCAGCCAAGGGGGGGATTTTGGTCAGCCCCAGCATTTT
TRBJ2-1,NA,TRBD1,TRBV7-9,CASSLAGTGDWQFF,TGTGCCAGCAGCTTAGCGGGGACAGGGGATTGGCAGTTCTTC
TRBJ2-2,few,TRBD2,TRBV18,CASSPRGSGSPGELFF,TGTGCCAGCTCACCGCGAGGTAGCGGGAGTCCCGGGGAGCTGTTTTTT
TRBJ2-1,NA,TRBD2,TRBV7-6,CASSLGRGYNEQFF,TGTGCCAGCAGCTTAGGGCGGGGGTACAATGAGCAGTTCTTC
TRBJ2-1,NA,TRBD1,TRBV19,CASRRTGERDEQFF,TGTGCCAGTAGGCGGACAGGAGAGAGGGATGAGCAGTTCTTC
TRBJ1-5,NA,NA,TRBV12-3/TRBV12-4,CASSLEGVQPQHF,TGTGCCAGCAGTTTAGAGGGGGTCCAGCCCCAGCATTTT
TRBJ2-3,NA,TRBD2,TRBV5-4,CASSLEAGVVGDTQYF,TGTGCCAGCAGCTTGGAGGCGGGAGTGGTTGGAGATACGCAGTATTTT
TRBJ1-2,once,TRBD1,TRBV5-1,CASSLAGQGLGYTF,TGCGCCAGCAGCTTGGCGGGACAGGGCTTGGGCTACACCTTC
TRBJ2-1,NA,TRBD2,TRBV11-3,CASSPRPGVLAGTYNEQFF,TGTGCCAGCAGCCCCCGCCCTGGGGTACTAGCGGGGACCTACAATGAGCAGTTCTTC
TRBJ1-5,NA,TRBD1,TRBV19,CASSMRGGAGSNQPQHF,TGTGCCAGTAGTATGAGAGGGGGCGCGGGGAGCAATCAGCCCCAGCATTTT
TRBJ2-7,once,TRBD1,TRBV5-1,CASSLGPQGARYEQYF,TGCGCCAGCAGCTTGGGACCCCAGGGGGCCCGGTACGAGCAGTACTTC
TRBJ1-2,once,NA,TRBV5-5,CASSHSVVGSYGYTF,TGTGCCAGCAGCCATTCCGTGGTGGGGAGCTATGGCTACACCTTC
TRBJ1-1,few,NA,TRBV4-2,CASSRPGTEAFF,TGTGCCAGCAGCCGCCCGGGCACTGAAGCTTTCTTT
TRBJ2-6,NA,TRBD2,TRBV4-3,CASSQVGGGANVLTF,TGCGCCAGCAGCCAAGTGGGAGGGGGGGCCAACGTCCTGACTTTC
TRBJ1-5,NA,NA,TRBV5-6,CASSLGANNQPQHF,TGTGCCAGCAGCTTGGGGGCCAACAATCAGCCCCAGCATTTT
TRBJ1-4,NA,NA,TRBV5-1,CASSLGQTNEKLFF,TGCGCCAGCAGCTTGGGTCAGACAAATGAAAAACTGTTTTTT
TRBJ1-3,NA,NA,TRBV18,CASSPGGGNTIYF,TGTGCCAGCTCACCCGGGGGAGGAAACACCATATATTTT
TRBJ2-3,NA,TRBD2,TRBV7-6,CASSSVAGATDTQYF,TGTGCCAGCAGTTCCGTAGCGGGGGCCACAGATACGCAGTATTTT
TRBJ1-5,once,NA,TRBV29-1,CGAGVDSNQPQHF,TGCGGGGCAGGGGTTGATAGCAATCAGCCCCAGCATTTT
TRBJ2-5,NA,NA,TRBV9,CASSVVPGETQYF,TGTGCCAGCAGCGTAGTTCCGGGGGAGACCCAGTACTTC
TRBJ1-4,NA,NA,TRBV5-1,CASSAGTTNEKLFF,TGCGCCAGCAGCGCAGGGACAACTAATGAAAAACTGTTTTTT